The sequence of this T cell receptor beta chain was determined in a study of regulatory T cells in long-lasting Graves disease. To note about this clonotype: Its target is unknown.

V lost 1 base and J lost 6, with 13 bases in between. CDR1 and CDR2 from the germline V gene are MGHRA and YSYEKL. The CDR3 sequence is 16 residues long. Time point specified: newly diagnosed GD, antithyroid drugs for less than 3 months. Researchers made the TCR library from RNA that was extracted from PBMCs. Findings of the study overall: Persistent disease samples used TRBV28, TRBJ1-2 and TRBJ2-5 preferentially.

To make TCR beta libraries, researchers used iRepertoire HTBI primers and Arm-PCR of CDR3 regions. One entry per CDR3 protein, called by TCRdb with MiXCR from the multiplex PCR reads. The table shows a few hundred thousand distinct CDR3 sequences, with 14% occurring only once. The same data also contributed to another study, on T cells in Graves' hyperthyroidism and ophthalmopathy.

The starting material was peripheral blood mononuclear cells (PBMCs), obtained at new diagnosis, from a patient treated with antithyroid drugs. V and J are TRBV4-1 and TRBJ1-6; possibly TRBD1 for D (5 bases). This TCR was recovered from a woman between 50 and 59 years old with Graves disease. The CDR3 bases are TGCGCCAGCAGCCAAGTAGGCGGGAGGGGTAATTCACCCCTCCACTTT. Translated: CASSQVGGRGNSPLHF.